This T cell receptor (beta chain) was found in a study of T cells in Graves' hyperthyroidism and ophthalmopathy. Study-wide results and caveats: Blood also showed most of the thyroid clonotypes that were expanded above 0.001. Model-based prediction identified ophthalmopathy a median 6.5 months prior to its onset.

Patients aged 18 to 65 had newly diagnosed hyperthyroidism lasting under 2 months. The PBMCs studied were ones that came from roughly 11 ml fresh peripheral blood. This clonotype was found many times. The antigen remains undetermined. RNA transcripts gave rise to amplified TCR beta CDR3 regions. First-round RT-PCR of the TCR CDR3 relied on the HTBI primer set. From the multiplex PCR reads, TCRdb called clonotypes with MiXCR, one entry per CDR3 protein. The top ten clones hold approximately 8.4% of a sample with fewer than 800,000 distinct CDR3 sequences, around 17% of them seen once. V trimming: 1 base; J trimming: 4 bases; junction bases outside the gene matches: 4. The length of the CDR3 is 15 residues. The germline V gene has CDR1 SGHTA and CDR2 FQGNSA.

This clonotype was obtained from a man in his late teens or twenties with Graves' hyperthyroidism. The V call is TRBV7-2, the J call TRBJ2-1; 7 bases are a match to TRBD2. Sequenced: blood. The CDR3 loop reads CASSLGSGDYNEQFF. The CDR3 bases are TGTGCCAGCAGCTTAGGGAGCGGGGATTACAATGAGCAGTTCTTC. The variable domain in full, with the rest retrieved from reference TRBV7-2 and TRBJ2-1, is GAGVSQSPSNKVTEKGKDVELRCDPISGHTALYWYRQSLGQGLEFLIYFQGNSAPDKSGLPSDRFSAERTGGSVSTLTIQRTQQEDSAVYLCASSLGSGDYNEQFFGPGTRLTVL.